The clone carrying this T cell receptor (beta chain) occurred a few times. This sample stems from a study of blood T cell repertoires in COVID-19. The assay was immunoSEQ multiplex PCR, and TCRdb's table has in-frame clones only and misses some. The data hold about 170,000 clones, with 88% observed a single time. The CDR3 loop spans 14 amino acids. Unmatched junction bases numbered 5, after V lost 5 bases and J lost 2 bases. Germline values: CDR1 SGHTA, CDR2 FQGNSA. The rearrangement uses TRBV7-2 and TRBJ2-7; 8 positions match TRBD1. This receptor was identified in a man in his 60s with acute or convalescent COVID-19. Sequencing was performed on peripheral blood. For the CDR3, the DNA is TGTGCCAGCAGCCCAAGACAGGGGCCCTACGAGCAGTACTTC. Encoded protein: CASSPRQGPYEQYF. Variable domain in full (rest from reference TRBV7-2 and TRBJ2-7): GAGVSQSPSNKVTEKGKDVELRCDPISGHTALYWYRQSLGQGLEFLIYFQGNSAPDKSGLPSDRFSAERTGGSVSTLTIQRTQQEDSAVYLCASSPRQGPYEQYFGPGTRLTVT.